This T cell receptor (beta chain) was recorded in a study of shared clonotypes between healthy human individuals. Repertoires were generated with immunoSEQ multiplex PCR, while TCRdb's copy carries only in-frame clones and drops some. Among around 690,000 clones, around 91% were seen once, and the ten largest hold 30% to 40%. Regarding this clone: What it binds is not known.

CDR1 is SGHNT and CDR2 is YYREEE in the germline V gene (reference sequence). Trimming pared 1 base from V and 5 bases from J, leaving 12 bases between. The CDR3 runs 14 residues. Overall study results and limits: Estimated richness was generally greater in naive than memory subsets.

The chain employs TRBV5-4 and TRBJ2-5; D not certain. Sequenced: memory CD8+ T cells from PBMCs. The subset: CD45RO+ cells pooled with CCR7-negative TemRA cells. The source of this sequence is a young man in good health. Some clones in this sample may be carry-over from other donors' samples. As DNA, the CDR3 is TGTGCCAGCAGCTTGAGCACGGTGAGGGAGACCCAGTACTTC. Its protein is CASSLSTVRETQYF.